This T cell receptor (beta chain) was captured in a study of cytomegalovirus exposure and HLA in healthy donors. Primers included in the PCR were 60 Vbeta and 13 Jbeta primers. Only in-frame clones appear in the TCRdb table, and some are missing; sequencing was by immunoSEQ multiplex PCR. The sample carries 90,000 to 120,000 clones, about 85% recorded once. Sequencing was done on a sample of PBMCs. This TCR came from a man aged 25-45 years in good health and CMV-seronegative.

This CDR3 is CASSPLQGFLNEQFF. CDR3 bases: TGTGCCAGCAGCCCCCTCCAGGGCTTTTTGAATGAGCAGTTCTTC. The chain combines TRBV7-9 with TRBJ2-1; D is possibly TRBD1 (5 bases). V was cut by 5 bases and J by 7 bases, with 18 bases left in between. This CDR3 contains 15 residues. CDR1 and CDR2 (germline): SEHNR, FQNEAQ (reference sequence).